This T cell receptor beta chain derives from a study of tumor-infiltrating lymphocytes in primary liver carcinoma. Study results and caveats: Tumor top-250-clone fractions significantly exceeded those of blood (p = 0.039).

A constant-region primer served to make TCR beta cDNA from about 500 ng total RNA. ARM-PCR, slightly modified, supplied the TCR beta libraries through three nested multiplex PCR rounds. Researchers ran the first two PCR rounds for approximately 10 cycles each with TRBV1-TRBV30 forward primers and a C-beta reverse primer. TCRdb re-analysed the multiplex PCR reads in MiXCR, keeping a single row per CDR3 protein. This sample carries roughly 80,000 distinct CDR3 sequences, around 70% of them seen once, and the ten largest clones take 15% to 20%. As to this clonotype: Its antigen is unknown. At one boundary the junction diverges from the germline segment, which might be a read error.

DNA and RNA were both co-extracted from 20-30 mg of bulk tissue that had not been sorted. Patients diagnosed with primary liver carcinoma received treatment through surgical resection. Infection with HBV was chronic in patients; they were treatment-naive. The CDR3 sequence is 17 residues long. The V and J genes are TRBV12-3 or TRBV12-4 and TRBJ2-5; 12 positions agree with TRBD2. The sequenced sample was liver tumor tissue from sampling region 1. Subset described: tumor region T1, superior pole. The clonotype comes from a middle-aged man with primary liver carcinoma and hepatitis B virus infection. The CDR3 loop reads CTSSFRLAGVPGEIRYF. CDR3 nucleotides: TGTACCAGCAGCTTTCGACTAGCGGGAGTACCGGGGGAGATCCGGTACTTC.